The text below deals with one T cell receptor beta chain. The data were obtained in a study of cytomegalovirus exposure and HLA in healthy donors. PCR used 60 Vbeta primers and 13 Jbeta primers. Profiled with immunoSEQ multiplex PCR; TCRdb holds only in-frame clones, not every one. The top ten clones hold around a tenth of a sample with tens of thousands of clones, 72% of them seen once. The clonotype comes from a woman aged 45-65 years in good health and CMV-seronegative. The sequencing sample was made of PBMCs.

CDR3 sequence reads: CASSLGDSNSYEQYF. The CDR3 coding sequence is TGTGCCAGCAGCTTAGGGGACAGCAACTCCTACGAGCAGTACTTC. The chain is built from TRBV27 and TRBJ2-7; 7 bases are shared with TRBD1. Germline V gives CDR1 MNHEY, CDR2 SMNVEV (reference sequence). This CDR3 spans 15 amino acids. Germline trimming cut 6 bases from V and 0 bases from J; bases unmatched to any gene: 8.